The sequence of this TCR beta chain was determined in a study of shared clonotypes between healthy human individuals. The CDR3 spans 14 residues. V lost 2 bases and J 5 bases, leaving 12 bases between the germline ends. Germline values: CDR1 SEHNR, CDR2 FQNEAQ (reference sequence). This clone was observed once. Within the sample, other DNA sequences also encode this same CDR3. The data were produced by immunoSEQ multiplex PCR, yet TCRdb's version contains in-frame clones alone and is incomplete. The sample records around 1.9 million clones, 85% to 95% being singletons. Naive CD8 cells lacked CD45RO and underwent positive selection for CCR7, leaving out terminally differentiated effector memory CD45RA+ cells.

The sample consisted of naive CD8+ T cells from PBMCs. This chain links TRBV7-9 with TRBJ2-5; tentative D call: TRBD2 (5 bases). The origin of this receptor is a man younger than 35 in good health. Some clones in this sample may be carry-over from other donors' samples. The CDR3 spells CASSLRLAEETQYF. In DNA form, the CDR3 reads TGTGCCAGCAGCTTAAGGCTAGCCGAGGAGACCCAGTACTTC. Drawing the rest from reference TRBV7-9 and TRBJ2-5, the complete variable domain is DTGVSQNPRHKITKRGQNVTFRCDPISEHNRLYWYRQTLGQGPEFLTYFQNEAQLEKSRLLSDRFSAERPKGSFSTLEIQRTEQGDSAMYLCASSLRLAEETQYFGPGTRLLVL.